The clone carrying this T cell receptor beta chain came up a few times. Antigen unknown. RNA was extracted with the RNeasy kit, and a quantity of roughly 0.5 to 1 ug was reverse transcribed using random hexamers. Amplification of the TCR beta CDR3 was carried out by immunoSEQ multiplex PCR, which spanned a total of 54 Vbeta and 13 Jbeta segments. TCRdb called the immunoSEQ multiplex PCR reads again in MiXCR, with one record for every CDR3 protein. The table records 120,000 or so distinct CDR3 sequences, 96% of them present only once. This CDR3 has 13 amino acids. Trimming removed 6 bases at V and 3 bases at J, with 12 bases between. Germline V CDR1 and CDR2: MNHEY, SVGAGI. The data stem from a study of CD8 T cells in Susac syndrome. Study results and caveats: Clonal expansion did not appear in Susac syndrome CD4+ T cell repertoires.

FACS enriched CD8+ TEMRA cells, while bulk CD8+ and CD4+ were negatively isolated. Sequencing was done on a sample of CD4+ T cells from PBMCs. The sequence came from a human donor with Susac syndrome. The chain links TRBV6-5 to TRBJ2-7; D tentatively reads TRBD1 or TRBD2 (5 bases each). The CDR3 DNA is TGTGCCAGCAGCCCTCGGGGCGGCTACGAGCAGTACTTC. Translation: CASSPRGGYEQYF.